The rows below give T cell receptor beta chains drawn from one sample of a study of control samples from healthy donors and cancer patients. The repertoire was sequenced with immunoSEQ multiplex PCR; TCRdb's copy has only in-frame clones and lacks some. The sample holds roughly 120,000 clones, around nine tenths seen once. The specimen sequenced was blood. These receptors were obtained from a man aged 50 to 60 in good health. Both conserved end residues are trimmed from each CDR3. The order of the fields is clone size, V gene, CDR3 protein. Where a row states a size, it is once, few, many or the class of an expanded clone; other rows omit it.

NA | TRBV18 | ASSLDRGSYNEQF
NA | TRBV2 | ASGNTGTPGGTQY
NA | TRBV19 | ASSRSAGGGLYEQY
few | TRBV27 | ASSISIPPDTQY
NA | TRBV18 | ASSPGRVEQY
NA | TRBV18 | ASSPSGGDIEKLF
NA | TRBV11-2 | ASSLKQGMNTEAF
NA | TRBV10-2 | ASSTYQTTTTYPGQF
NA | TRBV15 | ATSKRPWEGTRGQYEQY
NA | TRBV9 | ASSAEVLRVSGYT
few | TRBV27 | ASSLIRGQLTYEQY
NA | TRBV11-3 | ASSSGQGRNAEAF
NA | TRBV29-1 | SVDGDKTQY
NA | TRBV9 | ASSVDTLAGSYNEQF
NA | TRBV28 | ASSLPPVGGPRGYT
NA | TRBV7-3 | ASSLRGGLGRYLDSPLH
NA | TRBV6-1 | ASSGPGQGVESPLH
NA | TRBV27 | ASSGTRGQLYGYT
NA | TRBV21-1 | AMEDRGVNNEQF
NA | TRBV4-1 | ASSRRGITVQETQY
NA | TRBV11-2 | ASSPSGSYNSPLH
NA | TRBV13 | ASSLAGPGYEQY